The clone carrying this T cell receptor (beta chain) was seen many times. Its specificity is not known. Looked up from germline, CDR1 is ENHRY and CDR2 is SYGVKD. The V gene lost 0 bases and the J gene lost 4 bases, with 10 bases spanning the gap. The CDR3 loop spans 15 amino acids. This specimen belongs to a study of shared clonotypes between healthy human individuals. Study results and limitations: Non-shared clonotypes were found to have lower generation probabilities than the clonotypes that were shared by all four of the sorted-subset donors.

The assay was immunoSEQ multiplex PCR, and TCRdb's table has in-frame clones only and misses some. The sample records 600,000 to 700,000 clones, about 80% being singletons. The material sequenced was memory CD4+ T cells sorted from blood. Subset in this sample: CD45RA-negative fraction. The source of this sequence is a woman in her twenties or thirties in good health. The chain carries TRBV10-3 and TRBJ1-5, with D possibly being TRBD1 (5 bases). CDR3 DNA: TGTGCCATCAGTGAGTCAGGGGACGTTAATCAGCCCCAGCATTTT. Translating it yields CAISESGDVNQPQHF.